This entry describes one T cell receptor beta chain. Its antigen is as yet unknown. This record comes from a study of shared clonotypes between healthy human individuals. The V end lost 3 bases, the J end lost 8 bases, and 11 bases lay between the germline ends. This CDR3 is 14 amino acids long. CDR1 is MDHEN, CDR2 SYDVKM, per germline. Free of recent acute infections or vaccinations, the donors were healthy HIV-negative adults. Study-level points and caveats: As a rule, naive subsets had a larger estimated richness than memory subsets. Of the naive CD4 clonotypes, 4% to 5% were shared across several donors.

Per the authors' pipeline: ImmunoSEQ sequences covered only the junction and lacked quality scores; filtering therefore differed. The method was immunoSEQ multiplex PCR; TCRdb's version includes in-frame clones alone and lacks a portion of them. The V and J calls and clone size are taken from that table; D and trimming were inferred from the DNA. The data show 2,500,000 or so clones, 93% seen once. This chain joins TRBV28 and TRBJ1-6; D possibly corresponds to TRBD1 (6 bases). The sample consisted of naive CD4+ T cells from PBMCs. Sample subset: CD45RA+ positively selected. The source is a man aged 18 to 30 in good health. Some clones in this sample may be carry-over from other donors' samples. CDR3 amino acids: CASSLEGGYSPLHF. Written as DNA, the CDR3 is TGTGCCAGCAGTTTGGAGGGGGGGTATTCACCCCTCCACTTT.